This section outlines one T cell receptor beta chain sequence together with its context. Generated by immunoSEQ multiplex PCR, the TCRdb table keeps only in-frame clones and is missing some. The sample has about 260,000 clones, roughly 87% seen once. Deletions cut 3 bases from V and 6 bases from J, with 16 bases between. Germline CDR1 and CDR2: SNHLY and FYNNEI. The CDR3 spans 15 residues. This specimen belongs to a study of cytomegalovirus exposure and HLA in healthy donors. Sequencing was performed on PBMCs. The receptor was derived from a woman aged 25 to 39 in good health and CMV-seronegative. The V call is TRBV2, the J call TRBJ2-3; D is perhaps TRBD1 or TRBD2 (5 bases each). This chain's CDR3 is CASSDGGRDTDTQYF. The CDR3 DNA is TGTGCCAGCAGTGATGGGGGACGCGACACGGATACGCAGTATTTT.